The 11 T cell receptor beta chains below were found in one sample sequenced in a study of T cell responses to AZD1222 COVID-19 vaccine. TCRdb's copy holds only in-frame clones and misses some; the assay was immunoSEQ multiplex PCR. The sample yields approximately 120,000 clones, 75% to 95% seen once. Here the sequenced sample was peripheral blood, taken on day 0 of AZD1222 vaccination. These receptors all come from an adult in good health.

The chain couples TRBV4-3 to TRBJ2-3; a possible D gene is TRBD1 (6 bases). Germline V CDR1 and CDR2: LGHNA, YSLEER. The CDR3 has 16 amino acids. V was trimmed by 2 bases and J by 6 bases, leaving 18 bases between them. CDR3 nucleotides: TGCGCCAGCAGCCAATCTCCCGGGCAGGGGTCCGATACGCAGTATTTT. Its protein is CASSQSPGQGSDTQYF.

The rearrangement joins TRBV5-1 to TRBJ2-1; 10 bases are shared with TRBD1. This CDR3 contains 15 residues. Trimming at V came to 4 bases and at J to 7 bases, leaving 8 bases not matched to a gene. From germline, CDR1 is SGHRS and CDR2 YFSETQ. For the CDR3, the DNA is TGCGCCAGCAGCCGGAGACAGGGGGCGCGTAATGAGCAGTTCTTC. It encodes CASSRRQGARNEQFF. Using reference TRBV5-1 and TRBJ2-1 for the parts outside the CDR3, the full variable domain is KAGVTQTPRYLIKTRGQQVTLSCSPISGHRSVSWYQQTPGQGLQFLFEYFSETQRNKGNFPGRFSGRQFSNSRSEMNVSTLELGDSALYLCASSRRQGARNEQFFGPGTRLTVL.

V gene TRBV7-9 combines with J gene TRBJ1-4, with no clear D. Trimming cost V 3 bases and J 1 base, with 6 bases left between them. The germline V gene has CDR1 SEHNR and CDR2 FQNEAQ (reference sequence). CDR3 size: 14 residues. CDR3 coding DNA: TGTGCCAGCAGCTTCGGGGTAACTAATGAAAAACTGTTTTTT. Protein product: CASSFGVTNEKLFF.

The rearrangement uses TRBV7-8 and TRBJ1-1; D uncertain. CDR3 size: 16 residues. Trimming stripped 1 base from V and 1 base from J, with 13 bases between. Germline V gene sequence: CDR1 SGHVS, CDR2 FQNEAQ. This CDR3 is CASSLGLSLQNTEAFF. The CDR3 DNA follows: TGTGCCAGCAGCTTAGGGTTAAGTCTGCAGAACACTGAAGCTTTCTTT.

The chain employs TRBV9 and TRBJ2-1, with D perhaps TRBD1 (6 bases). The germline V gene encodes CDR1 SGDLS and CDR2 YYNGEE. Trimming removed 3 bases from V and 4 bases from J, with 17 bases in between. The CDR3 is made up of 16 amino acids. The CDR3, as DNA: TGTGCCAGCAGCGCAAGACGACAGGAGCCTTACAATGAGCAGTTCTTC. This encodes CASSARRQEPYNEQFF.

The J gene is TRBJ2-3, the V gene TRBV11-3, with D maybe TRBD2 (6 bases). In germline, CDR1 is SGHNT, CDR2 YENEEA. V lost 7 bases and J 6 bases, leaving 14 bases between the germline ends. The CDR3 contains 13 residues. This chain's CDR3 is CASNGSSGDTQYF. Here the CDR3 DNA reads TGTGCCAGCAACGGTAGCAGCGGGGATACGCAGTATTTT.

The chain links TRBV24-1 to TRBJ1-2; 7 positions agree with TRBD1. Trimming took 4 bases from V and 3 from J; bases not matched to a gene: 4. CDR1 is KGHDR and CDR2 is SFDVKD in the germline V gene. The CDR3 is made up of 14 amino acids. In DNA form, the CDR3 reads TGTGCCACCAGTGAGGCCGGGACAGACTATGGCTACACCTTC. Translation gives CATSEAGTDYGYTF.

The chain links TRBV25-1 to TRBJ1-6; tentative D call: TRBD1 (6 bases). The CDR3 runs 16 residues. V was pared by 6 bases and J by 5 bases, with 17 bases between. Germline V gene data show CDR1 as MGHDK and CDR2 as SYGVNS. The CDR3 loop reads CASRSSGVAHNSPLHF. The CDR3 DNA is TGTGCCAGCAGATCCTCAGGGGTGGCTCATAATTCACCCCTCCACTTT.

This clone turned up a few times. This chain uses TRBV27 with TRBJ2-7; D might be TRBD1 (6 bases). The CDR3 runs 14 residues. The germline V gene encodes CDR1 MNHEY and CDR2 SMNVEV (reference sequence). V was shortened by 5 bases and J by 5 bases, with 16 bases between the two germline ends. This CDR3 reads CASSPWGRGDEQYF. CDR3 coding DNA: TGTGCCAGCAGTCCCTGGGGCAGGGGAGACGAGCAGTACTTC.

The chain uses TRBV9 and TRBJ1-1, with TRBD1 as a possible D gene (6 bases). Germline V gives CDR1 SGDLS, CDR2 YYNGEE. The CDR3 is 16 residues long. V lost 0 bases and J 4 bases, leaving 16 bases between the germline ends. The DNA for the CDR3 is TGTGCCAGCAGCGTAGCCCGAGGGGGGCAAGGCACTGAAGCTTTCTTT. Its translation: CASSVARGGQGTEAFF.

This chain links TRBV29-1 with TRBJ2-1; 8 bases line up with TRBD2. CDR1 is SQVTM and CDR2 is ANQGSEA in the germline V gene. The CDR3 length is 13 residues. The CDR3 nucleotides read TGCGGAAGCGGGGGTACCTCCTACAATGAGCAGTTCTTC. Translated: CGSGGTSYNEQFF.